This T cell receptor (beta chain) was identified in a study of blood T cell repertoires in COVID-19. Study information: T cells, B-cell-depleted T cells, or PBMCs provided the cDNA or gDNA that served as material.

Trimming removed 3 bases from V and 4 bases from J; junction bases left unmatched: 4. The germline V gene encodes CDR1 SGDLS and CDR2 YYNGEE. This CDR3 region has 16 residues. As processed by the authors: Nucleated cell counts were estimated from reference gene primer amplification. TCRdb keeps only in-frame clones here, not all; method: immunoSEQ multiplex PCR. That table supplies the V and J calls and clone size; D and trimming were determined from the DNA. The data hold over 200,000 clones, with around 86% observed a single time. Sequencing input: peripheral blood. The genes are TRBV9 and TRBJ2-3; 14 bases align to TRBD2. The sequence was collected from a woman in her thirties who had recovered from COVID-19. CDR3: CASSGGTSGGPDTQYF. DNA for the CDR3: TGTGCCAGCAGCGGCGGGACTAGCGGGGGTCCAGATACGCAGTATTTT.